Here is one TCR beta chain with its context. In the 2 weeks before study entry, exposed participants met a COVID-19 case, which was PCR-confirmed or clinician-diagnosed. In germline, CDR1 is SGHDN, CDR2 FVKESK. Trimming stripped 1 base from V and 8 bases from J, with 11 bases between. There are 13 residues in the CDR3. The entry originates in a study of blood T cell repertoires in COVID-19. Study summary: PBMCs, B-cell-depleted T cells, or T cells provided the cDNA or gDNA that made up the material.

The authors' processing: Using reference gene primer amplification, nucleated cell counts were estimated. Measured with immunoSEQ multiplex PCR; TCRdb has only the in-frame clones, and not every one. V, J and clone size were drawn from that table, and D and trimming were deduced from the DNA. The sample shows approximately 380,000 clones, roughly nine tenths of them seen only once. The chain couples TRBV14 to TRBJ1-2; the D gene is possibly TRBD1 (6 bases). The clonotype originates from a woman in her forties who had been exposed to COVID-19. Sequencing input: PBMCs or T cells enriched from blood (not recorded which). CDR3 coding DNA: TGTGCCAGCAGCCAAGTGGGCGGGGGCGGCTACACCTTC. It specifies CASSQVGGGGYTF. The entire variable domain, with the rest obtained from reference TRBV14 and TRBJ1-2, is as follows: EAGVTQFPSHSVIEKGQTVTLRCDPISGHDNLYWYRRVMGKEIKFLLHFVKESKQDESGMPNNRFLAERTGGTYSTLKVQPAELEDSGVYFCASSQVGGGGYTFGSGTRLTVV.